These T cell receptor beta chains were read from a single sample in a study of vaccination and CD4 T cells after COVID-19. TCRdb analysed the PCR reads with MiXCR anew, one entry per CDR3 protein. Among 25,000 to 30,000 distinct CDR3 sequences listed, over 40% were seen once. Source: CD4+ T cells from blood, taken about 7 months after SARS-CoV-2 vaccination. The receptors here all came from a human donor who had recovered from COVID-19. The CDR3 runs from the conserved cysteine through the conserved F or W. A D gene is named only where the DNA matches it firmly. Size tells how often a clone was seen (once, few, many) or the class of an expanded clone, and some rows leave it out.

j_call	v_call	clone_size	d_call	cdr3_nt	cdr3_aa
TRBJ2-2	TRBV27	few	-	TGTGCCAGCACCATTTTGGGGACCGGGGAGCTGTTTTTT	CASTILGTGELFF
TRBJ2-5	TRBV29-1	once	-	TGCAGCCTCCAAACGGGTACTAGCGAGACCCAGTACTTC	CSLQTGTSETQYF
TRBJ2-4	TRBV15	-	-	TGTGCCACCAGCAGAGATTACGGAGCGGGAGCCAAAAACATTCAGTACTTC	CATSRDYGAGAKNIQYF
TRBJ2-5	TRBV20-1	medium-sized	TRBD2	TGCAGTGCTAGAGACAGCGGGAGGGCCCCAGAGACCCAGTACTTC	CSARDSGRAPETQYF
TRBJ1-2	TRBV6-5	-	-	TGTGCCAGCAGTTACGGACGGCACTATGGCTACACCTTC	CASSYGRHYGYTF
TRBJ2-7	TRBV27	few	TRBD2	TGTGCCAGCAGCTGGACTAGCGGCTTATCCTACGAGCAGTACTTC	CASSWTSGLSYEQYF
TRBJ2-1	TRBV27	-	TRBD2	TGTGCCAGCAGTGGAGCGGGAGTCTTTCATGAGCAGTTCTTC	CASSGAGVFHEQFF
TRBJ2-2	TRBV15	-	TRBD2	TGTGCCACCAGCAGAGGAAGCGGGAGGGCCAGGGACGGGGAGCTGTTTTTT	CATSRGSGRARDGELFF
TRBJ2-5	TRBV20-1	-	-	TGCAGTGCTAGAGACGGCCTCCAAACCGAGACCCAGTACTTC	CSARDGLQTETQYF
TRBJ2-1	TRBV29-1	-	TRBD2	TGCAGCGTTGAGGCCCCCCTAGCGGAGCACAATGAGCAGTTCTTC	CSVEAPLAEHNEQFF
TRBJ2-1	TRBV7-8	once	TRBD2	TGTGCCAGCAGGCATCGGGAGGCCCCCTACGATGAGCAGTTCTTC	CASRHREAPYDEQFF
TRBJ2-5	TRBV15	-	-	TGTGCCACCAGCAAGGGACCGGCCCAAGAGACCCAGTACTTC	CATSKGPAQETQYF
TRBJ2-7	TRBV15	-	-	TGTGCCACCAGCAGAGATTTGAGGGCAGATCTACTAAGACGCGAGCAGTGCTTC	CATSRDLRADLLRREQCF
TRBJ2-3	TRBV7-6	-	-	TGTGCCAGCAGCTTAGCCCCTAGCAGCACAGATACGCAGTATTTT	CASSLAPSSTDTQYF
TRBJ1-2	TRBV6-1	-	-	TGTGCCAGCAGCCGCGACAGTGCCGCTGGCTACACCTTC	CASSRDSAAGYTF
TRBJ2-5	TRBV7-9	-	TRBD2	TGTGCCAGCAGCACTCGGACGACGGGAGGGGAGACCCAGTACTTC	CASSTRTTGGETQYF
TRBJ1-2	TRBV20-1	-	-	TGCAGTGCTAGAGCCCGGGCCCGAGGGTTACTCTATGGCTACACCTTC	CSARARARGLLYGYTF
TRBJ2-5	TRBV7-9	-	-	TGTGCCAGCAGCGACCCCTGGACAGACCAAGAGACCCAGTACTTC	CASSDPWTDQETQYF
TRBJ2-2	TRBV20-1	medium-sized	-	TGCAGTGCTAGAGATAGTGGGCAGGGCCACGTCGGGGAGCTGTTTTTT	CSARDSGQGHVGELFF
TRBJ2-5	TRBV2	-	TRBD1	TGTGCCAGCATACGGGGACAGGGAGGGAGAGAGACCCAGTACTTC	CASIRGQGGRETQYF
TRBJ2-1	TRBV6-1	medium-sized	TRBD1	TGTGCCAGCAGCGGACAGGCCGACTCCTACAATGAGCAGTTCTTC	CASSGQADSYNEQFF
TRBJ2-1	TRBV6-1	-	TRBD2	TGTGCCAGCAGCATACAGGGCGGGGGGCATATAGTCAATGAGCAGTTCTTC	CASSIQGGGHIVNEQFF